This T cell receptor (beta chain) emerged from a study of cytomegalovirus exposure and HLA in healthy donors. Notes on the study in general: Exclusion as indistinguishable affected some V segments, including TRBV6-2 and TRBV6-3. TCR beta sequences reportedly predicted the HLA-A and HLA-B alleles of most subjects accurately. A few of the chains that were CMV-associated were confirmed in vitro to be specific for CMV antigens.

This CDR3 has 12 residues. The trim removed 4 bases at V and 6 bases at J, leaving 3 bases unmatched. Germline loops: CDR1 MDHEN, CDR2 SYDVKM. For this clone: Its target is not known.

The donors gave bone marrow, and they were healthy. PCR amplification relied on 60 Vbeta primers (plus 13 Jbeta primers). The data were produced by immunoSEQ multiplex PCR, yet TCRdb's version contains in-frame clones alone and is incomplete. The data include about 88,000 clones; the top ten clones carry about 5.9%. The sequencing input was PBMCs. This rearrangement joins TRBV28 to TRBJ2-7, with 7 nucleotides matching TRBD1. This clonotype was sampled from a girl aged 10 to 17 in good health and CMV-seropositive. The CDR3 here is CASSSSGGEQYV. The CDR3, as DNA: TGTGCCAGCAGTTCTTCAGGGGGCGAGCAGTACGTC.